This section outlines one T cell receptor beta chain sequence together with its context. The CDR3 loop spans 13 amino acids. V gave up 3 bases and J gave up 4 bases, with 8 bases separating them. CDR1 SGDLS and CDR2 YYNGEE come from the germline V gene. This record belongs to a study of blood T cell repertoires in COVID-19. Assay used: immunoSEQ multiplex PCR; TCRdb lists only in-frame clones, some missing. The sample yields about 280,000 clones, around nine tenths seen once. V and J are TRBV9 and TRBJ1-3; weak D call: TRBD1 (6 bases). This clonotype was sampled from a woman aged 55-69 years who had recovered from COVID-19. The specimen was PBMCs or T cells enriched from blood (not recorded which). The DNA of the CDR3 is TGTGCCAGCAGCGGACAGGAGGGAAACACCATATATTTT. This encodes CASSGQEGNTIYF. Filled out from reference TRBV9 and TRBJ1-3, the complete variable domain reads DSGVTQTPKHLITATGQRVTLRCSPRSGDLSVYWYQQSLDQGLQFLIQYYNGEERAKGNILERFSAQQFPDLHSELNLSSLELGDSALYFCASSGQEGNTIYFGEGSWLTVV.